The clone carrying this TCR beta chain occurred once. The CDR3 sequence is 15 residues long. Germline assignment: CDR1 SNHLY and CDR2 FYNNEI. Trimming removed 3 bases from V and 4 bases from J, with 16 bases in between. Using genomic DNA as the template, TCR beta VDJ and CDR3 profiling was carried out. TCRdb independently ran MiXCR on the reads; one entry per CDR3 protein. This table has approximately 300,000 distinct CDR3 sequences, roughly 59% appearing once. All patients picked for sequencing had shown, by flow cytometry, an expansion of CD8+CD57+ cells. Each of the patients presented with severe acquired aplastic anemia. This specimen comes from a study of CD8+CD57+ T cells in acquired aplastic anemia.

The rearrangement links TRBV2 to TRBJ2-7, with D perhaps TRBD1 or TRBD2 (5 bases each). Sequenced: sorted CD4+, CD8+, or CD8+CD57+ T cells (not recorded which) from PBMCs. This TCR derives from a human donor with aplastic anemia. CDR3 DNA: TGTGCCAGCAGTGATTATAGGCAGGGAGATTACGAGCAGTACTTC. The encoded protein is CASSDYRQGDYEQYF. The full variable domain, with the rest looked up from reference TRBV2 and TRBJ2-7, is EPEVTQTPSHQVTQMGQEVILRCVPISNHLYFYWYRQILGQKVEFLVSFYNNEISEKSEIFDDQFSVERPDGSNFTLKIRSTKLEDSAMYFCASSDYRQGDYEQYFGPGTRLTVT.